This T cell receptor (beta chain) was recorded in a study of monozygotic twins with inflammatory bowel disease. CDR1 is DFQATT and CDR2 is SNEGSKA in the germline V gene (reference sequence). The CDR3 runs to 14 residues. Findings and caveats of the study: IBD patients had lower TCRbeta diversity (inverse Simpson) than healthy co-twins. Sharing of clonotypes with others was lower in IBD patients than in healthy twins, and this was especially so with disease activity.

TCRdb reprocessed the 5' RACE reads; each CDR3 protein has one entry and no DNA is given. The sample totals about 450,000 distinct CDR3 sequences. Turning to this clonotype: Its antigen is undetermined.

This chain links TRBV20-1 with TRBJ1-1; TCRdb's D call of TRBD1 is untestable without DNA. The TCR sequence derives from a human donor with ulcerative colitis or Crohn's disease, or a healthy co-twin of an affected twin (not recorded which). Sequencing used blood. The CDR3 sequence: CSASPPDRETEAFF.